Listed here are 29 T cell receptor beta chains from one sample, sequenced in a study of T cells in narcolepsy. TCRdb keeps only in-frame clones here, not all; method: immunoSEQ multiplex PCR. The sample lists 25,000 to 30,000 clones; around 78% were seen once. Sequenced material: CD45RA- memory CD4+ T cells from PBMCs. The receptors originated from a human donor with narcolepsy.

The chain joins TRBV29-1 to TRBJ2-3; tentatively, D is TRBD2 (5 bases). This CDR3 comprises 10 residues. V shed 7 bases and J shed 7 bases, with 9 bases lying between them. Germline CDR1 and CDR2: SQVTM and ANQGSEA. The CDR3 DNA reads TGCAGCGGTACGGGATATACGCAGTATTTT. Protein sequence: CSGTGYTQYF.

In nucleotides, the CDR3 is TGTGCCAGCAGCCCCCGCGGCTCACTAGCGGGGGGTACTCAAGAGACCCAGTACTTC. Translated: CASSPRGSLAGGTQETQYF. The V and J genes are TRBV7-2 and TRBJ2-5; 12 bases fit TRBD2. V dropped 5 bases and J dropped 2; count of bases not matched to a gene: 15. CDR1 and CDR2 from the germline V gene are SGHTA and FQGNSA. This CDR3 is built from 19 residues.

The DNA of the CDR3 is TGTGCCAGCACGGGGAGGACCGGGGAGCTGTTTTTT. Its protein is CASTGRTGELFF. The V call is TRBV6-5, the J call TRBJ2-2, with a possible D match to TRBD2 (6 bases). There are 12 residues in the CDR3. V was clipped by 7 bases and J by 5 bases, with 8 bases between them. CDR1 and CDR2 from the germline V gene are MNHEY and SVGAGI.

This chain joins TRBV7-9 and TRBJ2-2, with TRBD2 as a possible D gene (6 bases). Between the trimmed V and J ends, which lost 2 bases and 1 base, there was a span of 11 bases. Germline V gene data show CDR1 as SEHNR and CDR2 as FQNEAQ (reference sequence). The CDR3 length is 16 residues. The CDR3 protein is CASSLFRGENTGELFF. The CDR3 nucleotides read TGTGCCAGCAGCTTATTCCGCGGGGAGAACACCGGGGAGCTGTTTTTT.

This rearrangement joins TRBV15 to TRBJ2-3, with 8 bases identical to TRBD2. The germline gives CDR1 LNHNV, CDR2 YYDKDF (reference sequence). The CDR3 has 17 residues. The V segment lost 0 bases and the J segment 0 bases; nucleotides outside the gene matches: 5. CDR3 residues: CATSRDLAGLSTDTQYF. The CDR3 DNA follows: TGTGCCACCAGCAGAGATCTAGCGGGCCTTAGCACAGATACGCAGTATTTT. Full variable domain (remainder filled in from reference TRBV15 and TRBJ2-3): DAMVIQNPRYQVTQFGKPVTLSCSQTLNHNVMYWYQQKSSQAPKLLFHYYDKDFNNEADTPDNFQSRRPNTSFCFLDIRSPGLGDTAMYLCATSRDLAGLSTDTQYFGPGTRLTVL.

The J gene is TRBJ2-7, the V gene TRBV10-3; TRBD1 is a possible D gene (5 bases). V gave up 10 bases and J gave up 2 bases, with 12 bases separating them. The CDR3 runs 12 residues. The germline gives CDR1 ENHRY, CDR2 SYGVKD. CDR3 in amino acids: CATRQGTYEQYF. CDR3 nucleotide sequence: TGTGCCACGCGTCAGGGAACCTACGAGCAGTACTTC.

The chain joins TRBV6-1 to TRBJ2-7; 7 bases are a match to TRBD1. The germline gives CDR1 MNHNS, CDR2 SASEGT. The CDR3 extends over 13 amino acids. Trimming cost V 6 bases and J 4 bases; bases outside gene matches: 6. The chain's CDR3 is CASRTGDRYEQYF. The CDR3 nucleotides are TGTGCCAGCAGAACAGGGGATAGGTACGAGCAGTACTTC.

The V and J genes are TRBV6-1 and TRBJ2-3; 7 bases are shared with TRBD2. The CDR3 has 15 amino acids. Trimming cost V 1 base and J 3 bases; bases outside gene matches: 4. Germline V gene sequence: CDR1 MNHNS, CDR2 SASEGT. In DNA form, the CDR3 reads TGTGCCAGCAGTGAAGGCGGGGGAGGAACAGATACGCAGTATTTT. It yields the protein CASSEGGGGTDTQYF.

This chain links TRBV6-1 with TRBJ2-5; D gene unclear. Germline V gene lookup returns CDR1 MNHNS and CDR2 SASEGT. V shed 3 bases and J shed 5 bases, with 4 bases lying between them. The CDR3 has 11 amino acids. The CDR3 DNA follows: TGTGCCAGCAGTGACAGGGAGACCCAGTACTTC. Amino acids: CASSDRETQYF.

The J gene is TRBJ2-7, the V gene TRBV27, with D unresolved. The CDR3 length is 13 residues. From germline, CDR1 is MNHEY and CDR2 SMNVEV (reference sequence). V lost 2 bases to trimming and J lost 3 bases, with 8 bases between them. CDR3 sequence: CASSLIRSYEQYF. The CDR3 DNA follows: TGTGCCAGCAGTTTAATACGGAGCTACGAGCAGTACTTC.

This clone was counted once. The genes are TRBV9 and TRBJ2-1, with 10 bases that match TRBD2. J was trimmed by 3 bases and V by 0 bases; bases with no gene match: 3. Germline V gives CDR1 SGDLS, CDR2 YYNGEE. The CDR3 covers 16 residues. CDR3 sequence (DNA): TGTGCCAGCAGCGTAGTGGCTAGCGGGGGCTACAATGAGCAGTTCTTC. Residues: CASSVVASGGYNEQFF.

The chain employs TRBV6-5 and TRBJ2-3; weak D call: TRBD2 (5 bases). CDR1 and CDR2 (germline): MNHEY, SVGAGI. V gave up 7 bases and J gave up 0 bases, with 8 bases separating them. The CDR3 contains 13 residues. Here the CDR3 DNA reads TGTGCCAGCAAAGGAGGTAGCACAGATACGCAGTATTTT. It specifies CASKGGSTDTQYF.

The chain employs TRBV7-9 and TRBJ1-1; D is undetermined. V gave up 3 bases and J gave up 2 bases, with 13 bases separating them. This CDR3 comprises 15 residues. Per the germline V gene, CDR1 is SEHNR and CDR2 is FQNEAQ (reference sequence). CDR3: CASSFLGSGNTEAFF. CDR3 nucleotides: TGTGCCAGCAGCTTTCTGGGATCAGGTAACACTGAAGCTTTCTTT.

The chain links TRBV19 to TRBJ2-5; weak D call: TRBD2 (6 bases). The germline V gene has CDR1 LNHDA and CDR2 SQIVND (reference sequence). The V end lost 5 bases, the J end lost 4 bases, and 11 bases lay between the germline ends. This CDR3 contains 13 residues. CDR3 coding DNA: TGTGCCAGTAGTCCCATGGGGGGAGAGACCCAGTACTTC. Its translation is CASSPMGGETQYF. The complete variable domain, with remaining parts taken from reference TRBV19 and TRBJ2-5, reads DGGITQSPKYLFRKEGQNVTLSCEQNLNHDAMYWYRQDPGQGLRLIYYSQIVNDFQKGDIAEGYSVSREKKESFPLTVTSAQKNPTAFYLCASSPMGGETQYFGPGTRLLVL.

The rearrangement uses TRBV30 and TRBJ2-2; 15 positions match TRBD2. The CDR3 totals 15 residues. The V and J ends lost 4 bases and 6 bases, in that order; junction bases with no gene match: 3. CDR1 is GTSNPN and CDR2 is SVGIG in the germline V gene (reference sequence). The CDR3 DNA follows: TGTGCCTGGACCAGGACTAGCGGGGGGGCCGGGGAGCTGTTTTTT. It translates to CAWTRTSGGAGELFF.

The rearrangement joins TRBV10-3 to TRBJ2-7; perhaps TRBD2 as D (5 bases). Germline V CDR1 and CDR2: ENHRY, SYGVKD. CDR3 length: 15 amino acids. Trimming pared 4 bases from V and 3 bases from J, leaving 16 bases between. DNA for the CDR3: TGTGCCATCAGTGGAGCGGCGGAATTAAGCTACGAGCAGTACTTC. This encodes CAISGAAELSYEQYF.

The chain employs TRBV9 and TRBJ2-7; tentatively, D is TRBD2 (5 bases). The CDR3 runs 15 residues. Germline lookup yields CDR1 SGDLS and CDR2 YYNGEE. Trimming cost V 1 base and J 2 bases, with 13 bases left between them. For the CDR3, the DNA is TGTGCCAGCAGCGTAACGACGACCGGGGCCTACGAGCAGTACTTC. It is translated as CASSVTTTGAYEQYF.

The chain is built from TRBV11-2 and TRBJ1-5; D perhaps matches TRBD1 (5 bases). Germline loops: CDR1 SGHAT, CDR2 FQNNGV. Between the trimmed V and J ends, which lost 5 bases and 0 bases, there was a span of 14 bases. This CDR3 region has 16 residues. The CDR3 protein is CASSPGGYYSNQPQHF. In DNA, the CDR3 is TGTGCCAGCAGCCCCGGGGGATACTATAGCAATCAGCCCCAGCATTTT.

V gene TRBV5-1 combines with J gene TRBJ2-5, with 13 bases lining up with TRBD2. Germline assignment: CDR1 SGHRS and CDR2 YFSETQ. Trimming cost V 4 bases and J 5 bases; bases outside gene matches: 5. CDR3 size: 15 residues. This CDR3 reads CASSTRTSGGETQYF. The CDR3 nucleotides read TGCGCCAGCAGCACCCGGACTAGCGGGGGTGAGACCCAGTACTTC.

V gene TRBV10-3 combines with J gene TRBJ2-2; the match to TRBD1 covers 9 bases. The ends lost 9 bases at V and 2 bases at J; junction bases unmatched: 4. This CDR3 has 14 amino acids. Per germline, CDR1 ENHRY and CDR2 SYGVKD. The CDR3 nucleotides are TGTGCCATTAGGACAGGGGAAAACACCGGGGAGCTGTTTTTT. Protein product: CAIRTGENTGELFF.

DNA for the CDR3: TGTGCCAGTAGTATCGGGGAACACCCATTCAATCAGCCCCAGCATTTT. Protein product: CASSIGEHPFNQPQHF. V and J are TRBV19 and TRBJ1-5; D gene ambiguous. Germline assignment: CDR1 LNHDA and CDR2 SQIVND (reference sequence). This CDR3 has 16 residues. The V end was cut by 3 bases, the J end by 3 bases, with 15 bases between.

The V and J genes are TRBV18 and TRBJ2-1, with 8 bases that match TRBD1. This CDR3 contains 14 residues. The J segment lost 2 bases and the V segment lost 3 bases, leaving 0 bases of the junction unmatched. Germline CDR1 KGHSH, CDR2 LQKENI. This CDR3 is CASSPDRAYNEQFF. In DNA, the CDR3 is TGTGCCAGCTCACCGGACAGGGCCTACAATGAGCAGTTCTTC.

The rearrangement joins TRBV7-2 to TRBJ1-3; tentative D call: TRBD1 (5 bases). V was pared by 3 bases and J by 4 bases, with 19 bases between. Germline V lookup: CDR1 SGHTA, CDR2 FQGNSA. The CDR3 covers 17 residues. The CDR3 DNA reads as TGTGCCAGCAGCTTCGCTGGGTCCGGGACCGCCGGAAACACCATATATTTT. The encoded protein is CASSFAGSGTAGNTIYF. The whole variable domain, filled in from reference TRBV7-2 and TRBJ1-3, reads GAGVSQSPSNKVTEKGKDVELRCDPISGHTALYWYRQSLGQGLEFLIYFQGNSAPDKSGLPSDRFSAERTGGSVSTLTIQRTQQEDSAVYLCASSFAGSGTAGNTIYFGEGSWLTVV.

This chain joins TRBV20-1 and TRBJ2-7, with 9 bases aligning to TRBD1. The CDR3 spans 11 residues. CDR1 DFQATT and CDR2 SNEGSKA come from the germline V gene (reference sequence). Trimming removed 3 bases from V and 9 bases from J; junction bases left unmatched: 3. CDR3 sequence reads: CSASDRGAQYF. The CDR3 DNA follows: TGCAGTGCTAGTGACAGGGGGGCGCAGTACTTC.

The CDR3 is CASSPTGGLGSGELFF. CDR3 DNA: TGTGCCAGCAGTCCCACAGGGGGCCTAGGTTCCGGGGAGCTGTTTTTT. The genes are TRBV27 and TRBJ2-2; 9 bases map to TRBD1. The CDR3 totals 16 residues. Germline assignment: CDR1 MNHEY and CDR2 SMNVEV (reference sequence). Losses at the gene ends were 5 bases for V and 6 bases for J; bases not matched to a gene: 10.

The rearrangement links TRBV7-9 to TRBJ2-3, with TRBD2 matching over 12 bases. V shed 3 bases, J shed 4 bases, and the junction held 5 bases outside the gene matches. CDR1 and CDR2 (germline): SEHNR, FQNEAQ (reference sequence). This CDR3 is built from 16 residues. CDR3 residues: CASSFPSGGGADTQYF. The CDR3 DNA follows: TGTGCCAGCAGCTTTCCTAGCGGGGGGGGCGCAGATACGCAGTATTTT.

This chain links TRBV5-4 with TRBJ2-5; 7 nucleotides align to TRBD2. This CDR3 is 16 amino acids long. J gave up 5 bases and V 4 bases, and 14 bases lay outside the gene matches. The V gene's germline CDR1 is SGHNT and CDR2 YYREEE (reference sequence). The DNA for the CDR3 is TGTGCCAGCAGCCAAGATGGGACTAAACTCGGCGAGACCCAGTACTTC. Translating gives CASSQDGTKLGETQYF.

The gene calls are TRBV2 and TRBJ1-2, with TRBD1 identical over 12 bases. Germline values: CDR1 SNHLY, CDR2 FYNNEI. There are 15 residues in the CDR3. The J segment lost 6 bases and the V segment lost 5 bases, leaving 7 bases of the junction unmatched. CDR3 sequence: CASSSPGQGANGYTF. The CDR3 coding sequence is TGTGCCAGCAGTTCACCGGGACAGGGGGCGAATGGCTACACCTTC.

CDR3 sequence: CASSATSTDTQYF. The CDR3 DNA sequence: TGTGCCAGCAGCGCCACTAGCACAGATACGCAGTATTTT. The chain uses TRBV9 and TRBJ2-3, with D uncertain. The germline V and J ends were trimmed by 3 bases and 0 bases, with 5 bases remaining between them. CDR1 and CDR2 from the germline V gene are SGDLS and YYNGEE. The CDR3 is made up of 13 amino acids. The whole variable domain, filled in from reference TRBV9 and TRBJ2-3, reads DSGVTQTPKHLITATGQRVTLRCSPRSGDLSVYWYQQSLDQGLQFLIQYYNGEERAKGNILERFSAQQFPDLHSELNLSSLELGDSALYFCASSATSTDTQYFGPGTRLTVL.